This T cell receptor (beta chain) was documented in a study of cytomegalovirus exposure and HLA in healthy donors (dated by TCRdb to between 2016 and 2019). Context from the whole study: According to an earlier analysis of a few hundred of the donors, about 179 million T cells yielded 100 million or so unique TCR beta sequences and approximately 300 Gb of sequence data. An early release that covered around 590 HLA-typed donors contained approximately 300 gigabases of sequencing data and approximately 85 million unique TCR sequences. The genetic ancestry cluster associated with self-reported Caucasian donors included over 80% of the approximately 400 genotyped donors. The study aimed to test whether signatures of past pathogen exposure could be identified by cataloging public T cell receptors. The study profiled the T cell repertoires of more than 500 subjects by immunosequencing and related them to cytomegalovirus serostatus. Besides the first cohort of approximately 670 subjects, a separate validation cohort made up of 120 different subjects was used. The study combined high-throughput TCR immunosequencing, statistical association of individual TCRs with disease status, and machine learning to predict cytomegalovirus infection status. In a later analysis, previously published TCR beta repertoires from hundreds of donors were re-analyzed and high-resolution HLA genotyping was added so that TCR occurrence patterns could be studied. The later analysis used no new phenotypic data to find candidate immune exposures, relying instead on TCR beta sequences and their occurrence across donors. In an earlier analysis of 550 to 700 of the donors, high-throughput TCR beta sequencing was used to judge whether each TCR beta V gene segment behaved as functional or pseudogenic. Donor age, sex, ethnicity and CMV serostatus were collected together with the repertoire data. In a later genetic analysis, genome-wide SNP genotypes for about three fifths of the roughly 670 donors were used, and that subset was treated as a discovery cohort. All discovery cohort repertoires had been generated on a single sequencing platform. HLA typing covered class I and class II loci at four-digit resolution. Typing coverage varied by locus: roughly 629-630 donors for A, B, C, DRB1 and DQB1; 522 for DQA1; approximately 570 for DPA1; approximately 490 for DPB1. Several DR-DQ haplotypes were handled as single units for association and clustering because linkage in the cohort was strong. Among approximately 370 genotyped donors of the cohort, an average of approximately 220,000 unique TCR beta nucleotide sequences was sequenced per donor, of which about 18% were non-productive.

V has 4 bases trimmed and J has 1 base trimmed; junction bases matching no gene number 9. CDR1 and CDR2 are drawn from the germline V gene: SQVTM, ANQGSEA. The CDR3 sequence holds 16 residues, the cysteine and phenylalanine included. CDR3 DNA only is kept here, 48 bases in frame from base 1. The cohort comprised under 700 healthy bone marrow donors. At the time of sampling, all cohort members were nominally healthy, though unrecorded immune exposures were likely present. The donor was CMV seropositive and was included in the group of 250 to 300 seropositive cohort members. Each donor provided a peripheral blood sample, and peripheral blood mononuclear cells were used for TCR beta sequencing. The Qiagen DNeasy Blood Extraction Kit was used to extract genomic DNA from the blood cell samples. Overall study results and their limits: The classifier was reported to diagnose cytomegalovirus status with high specificity and sensitivity in both the original and validation cohorts. In a later analysis, most CMV-associated TCR beta chains were found to appear HLA-restricted, with HLA associations seemingly driven largely by CMV exposure. A further reported finding was that TCR beta sequences accurately predicted the HLA-A and HLA-B alleles for most subjects in the first cohort. While some public TCRs were present in many individuals, most TCR sequences turned up only very rarely across donors. A cluster of highly shared sequence variants was judged likely to represent a technical artifact of the sequencing pipeline. Because the 87-base-pair reads could not distinguish some IMGT-functional V segments, including TRBV6-2 and TRBV6-3, those segments were excluded. Three of the identified cytomegalovirus-associated TCR beta chains were confirmed in vitro to be specific for cytomegalovirus antigens. At a false discovery rate of 0.05, a later analysis linked some 17,000 TCR beta sequences to specific HLA alleles. Sequencing depth was assumed to be roughly uniform across donors in the presence/absence analyses, though that assumption may not hold. In an earlier analysis of around 600 of the donors, most TCR beta V segments appeared in productive rearrangements about 87% or about 30% of the time, broadly matching IMGT annotations. HLA typing was unavailable for some donors at each locus, so association tests used only the typed subset. About 15 rarely observed V segments, including chromosome 9 orphons, were excluded from the earlier analysis of a few hundred of the donors because counts were too low. Strong co-occurrence of HLA alleles, especially DR and DQ, made assigning TCR associations to individual alleles difficult. V-gene and J-gene trimming of TCR beta chains was associated with a missense DCLRE1C variant in a later genetic analysis, and the association was replicated in an independent cohort. In a later analysis, HLA-associated TCR beta chains showed more clonal expansion and lower generation probabilities than non-associated chains that were equally common. The only immune exposure information available for the cohort was CMV serostatus. The cohort was sequenced for TCR beta chains only, and without alpha or paired-chain data the features that could be detected were limited. A later genetic analysis reported fewer N-insertions in productive TCRs among donors in an Asian-associated ancestry cluster than the approximately 670-donor mean. The study gave a list of about 150 TCR beta chains associated with cytomegalovirus. Correlated functional status among segregating V segments might be attributable to linkage disequilibrium, but an unknown experimental factor could not be ruled out. Several of the top co-occurrence clusters appeared to be linked to parvovirus B19, influenza, CMV and Epstein-Barr virus, according to a later analysis. In a later analysis, the rate of TCR association differed among HLA loci, with DRB1 alleles having the most associated TCRs and HLA-C alleles having the fewest. It was suggested by the authors that the approach could potentially be generalized to other disease states and immunological phenotypes.

About this clone: What antigen it recognizes has not been identified. No quality values exist for individual bases; no much larger clone is one base distant.

Library construction relied on the immunoSEQ multiplex PCR assay. For the multiplex PCR, a mixture combining 60 forward primers for TCR Vbeta segments and 13 reverse primers for TCR Jbeta segments was used. Amplification of the CDR3 region of rearranged TCR beta genes was performed with a multiplex PCR assay on genomic DNA. On the Illumina HiSeq System, the amplified TCR beta libraries were sequenced as 87-base-pair reads. Per the original workflow: A later analysis counted tens of millions of unique TCR beta chains across the 600 to 850 repertoires, and some 11 million of these chains were shared by at least two donors. Raw reads were error-corrected and collapsed into unique sequences with a nearest-neighbor algorithm that merged closely related sequences to remove PCR and sequencing errors. V, D and J gene segments were assigned by aligning CDR3 sequences to IMGT reference sequences. Each retained sequence needed at least a six-nucleotide match to both a V gene segment and a J gene segment. Rearrangements were classified as productive when the CDR3 lacked stop codons and remained in frame with V and J, and all other rearrangements were classified as non-productive. Following IMGT convention, CDR3 was defined as the stretch from the second conserved V-encoded cysteine up to the conserved J-encoded phenylalanine. Sequences without an unambiguous match to a single V gene segment were excluded from the earlier analysis of 450 to 650 of the donors. An earlier analysis of fewer than 650 of the donors classified V segments as functional when productive rearrangements were above 56.7% and as segregating when the standard deviation between donors was above 5%. A statistical classification framework was built for diagnosing cytomegalovirus status from the catalog of TCR beta chain sequences. A later analysis assigned V and J genes by comparing TCR nucleotide sequences with IMGT/GENE-DB human TR gene sequences. Using the TCRdist pipeline, a later analysis assigned CDR3 sequences along with most-parsimonious VDJ recombination scenarios. A later analysis defined each TCR beta chain by its CDR3 amino acid sequence plus V-gene family, and excluded reads lacking a unique V-gene family. To address suspected cross-contamination and a sequencing artifact, a later analysis removed a few hundred highly shared, low-generation-probability nucleotide sequences. In a later analysis, a clonal expansion index was calculated for each public chain from normalized within-repertoire ranks of inferred template counts. In a later analysis, generation probabilities were computed using a VDJ recombination model fitted to out-of-frame rearrangements, and the results were checked against IGoR. In a later analysis, TCR-TCR, TCR-HLA and TCR-CMV co-occurrence was scored with hypergeometric tests, and a repertoire-size bias correction was applied to TCR pairs. To estimate false discovery rates, a later analysis permuted the HLA or CMV assignments 20 times. In a later analysis, co-occurring TCRs were grouped using DBSCAN, with TCRdist sequence similarity added in when clustering inside HLA-allele-positive subsets. Repertoires with fewer than 30,000 or more than 120,000 public chains, plus five repertoires with anomalous nucleotide sharing, were excluded from co-occurrence clustering. The clones in this table, taken by TCRdb from immuneACCESS, are in-frame only. Not every clone is retained; where verified, under half of the shortfall comes from an unresolved V gene, and the cause of the rest is unknown. The V and J calls and clone size come from that table; D and trimming were worked out from the DNA. The sample data list approximately 97,000 clones, and approximately 71% of these were observed just once. The ten top clones hold 8.5% to 10% of the sample.

Sequencing was performed on PBMCs. The V and J segments used are TRBV29-1 and TRBJ2-3, with TRBD1 identical over 9 junction bases. The TCR was taken from a male donor in good health and CMV-seropositive. The CDR3 reads CSVGWGTGRGTDTQYF. The nucleotides read TGCAGCGTTGGTTGGGGGACAGGGCGAGGCACAGATACGCAGTATTTT.